Below are 5 T cell receptor beta chains sequenced from a single sample in a study of somatic mutations in cytotoxic T cells in rheumatoid arthritis. The data were produced by immunoSEQ multiplex PCR, yet TCRdb's version contains in-frame clones alone and is incomplete. The sample records some 6,700 clones, approximately 80% being singletons. The sequenced sample was CD8+ T cells sorted from blood, obtained at a follow-up visit. These receptors were collected from a woman in her 70s with rheumatoid arthritis.

The chain couples TRBV18 to TRBJ2-3; TRBD2 matches at 7 bases. J lost 2 bases, V lost 2 bases, and 1 base had no gene match. Per the germline V gene, CDR1 is KGHSH and CDR2 is LQKENI. This CDR3 spans 14 amino acids. The CDR3 DNA reads as TGTGCCAGCTCACCAGCGGGAGTCACAGATACGCAGTATTTT. This codes for CASSPAGVTDTQYF.

This clone was seen just once. V usage is TRBV10-3 and J usage is TRBJ1-1; 9 bases match TRBD1. This CDR3 has 13 residues. The V segment lost 11 bases and the J segment 1 base; nucleotides outside the gene matches: 5. Germline CDR1 reads ENHRY; CDR2 reads SYGVKD. The chain's CDR3 is CAVRQGENTEAFF. CDR3 DNA sequence: TGTGCCGTCCGACAGGGGGAGAACACTGAAGCTTTCTTT.

The chain links TRBV6-5 to TRBJ2-7; 7 bases match TRBD2. V was clipped by 1 base and J by 2 bases; unmatched bases: 5. This CDR3 is built from 15 residues. Germline-derived CDR1 and CDR2 are MNHEY and SVGAGI. This CDR3 reads CASSYFEGGAYEQYF. CDR3 nucleotide sequence: TGTGCCAGCAGTTACTTTGAGGGAGGGGCCTACGAGCAGTACTTC.

This clone was detected only once. This chain uses TRBV19 with TRBJ1-5; tentative D call: TRBD1 (5 bases). The germline V and J ends were trimmed by 6 bases and 0 bases, with 12 bases remaining between them. The V gene's germline CDR1 is LNHDA and CDR2 SQIVND (reference sequence). The CDR3 sequence is 15 residues long. CDR3 amino acids: CASRSVRGSNQPQHF. As DNA, the CDR3 is TGTGCCAGTAGGTCGGTGAGGGGTAGCAATCAGCCCCAGCATTTT.

The V gene is TRBV15, the J gene TRBJ2-2, with TRBD2 as a possible D gene (7 bases). Germline V gene lookup returns CDR1 LNHNV and CDR2 YYDKDF (reference sequence). The CDR3 extends over 17 amino acids. The ends were cut back, 0 bases at V and 6 bases at J, with 17 bases in the middle. CDR3 sequence (DNA): TGTGCCACCAGCAGAGATACGGGGGGCTGGTTTGCCGGGGAGCTGTTTTTT. Its protein is CATSRDTGGWFAGELFF.